These 2 T cell receptor beta chains were all obtained from the same sample, sequenced in a study of T cells expressing NK-cell markers. For each CDR3 protein, TCRdb gives one entry from its re-call of the 5' RACE reads, without DNA. This listing includes about 440,000 distinct CDR3 sequences. Source material: blood T cells: a sorted CD56 or NKG2C T cell subset, CD4+ or CD8+ T cells, or bulk PBMC T cells (not recorded which). The origin of the receptors is a woman between 18 and 70 years old in good health.

This rearrangement joins TRBV20-1 to TRBJ2-3; the D call of TRBD1 rests on TCRdb alone, since no DNA is present to check it. CDR3 length: 14 residues. The germline gives CDR1 DFQATT, CDR2 SNEGSKA (reference sequence). Here the CDR3 reads CSAPKTGGTDTQYF.

CDR3 amino acids: CSVEGRQGTYEQYF. The rearrangement uses TRBV29-1 and TRBJ2-7; absent DNA, TCRdb's TRBD1 call cannot be checked. CDR1 is SQVTM and CDR2 is ANQGSEA in the germline V gene. There are 14 residues in the CDR3.